This T cell receptor (beta chain) was retrieved from a study of shared clonotypes between healthy human individuals. The wider study: With ages of 18 to 49, the donors were a couple of women and a few men.

A note on this clone: The antigen is not known.

CD45RO-negative, CCR7-positively selected cells formed the naive CD8 fraction, excluding terminally differentiated effector memory CD45RA+ cells. The CDR3 contains 15 residues. With 0 bases clipped from V and 5 bases from J, the junction kept 8 bases outside the gene matches. CDR1 is SGDLS, CDR2 YYNGEE, per germline. Overall study results and limits: The researchers took only blood, and tissue repertoires probably look different.

Sequencing used immunoSEQ multiplex PCR; TCRdb keeps in-frame clones, though not all of them. This sample yields some 1,900,000 clones, of which over 85% are seen a single time; under 1.5% belongs to the top ten. Sequencing input: naive CD8+ T cells sorted from blood. This TCR derives from a man younger than 35 in good health. The chain employs TRBV9 and TRBJ2-7, with 7 positions matching TRBD1. The CDR3 sequence is CASSVANGTANEQYF. The CDR3 coding sequence is TGTGCCAGCAGCGTAGCTAATGGGACAGCGAACGAGCAGTACTTC.